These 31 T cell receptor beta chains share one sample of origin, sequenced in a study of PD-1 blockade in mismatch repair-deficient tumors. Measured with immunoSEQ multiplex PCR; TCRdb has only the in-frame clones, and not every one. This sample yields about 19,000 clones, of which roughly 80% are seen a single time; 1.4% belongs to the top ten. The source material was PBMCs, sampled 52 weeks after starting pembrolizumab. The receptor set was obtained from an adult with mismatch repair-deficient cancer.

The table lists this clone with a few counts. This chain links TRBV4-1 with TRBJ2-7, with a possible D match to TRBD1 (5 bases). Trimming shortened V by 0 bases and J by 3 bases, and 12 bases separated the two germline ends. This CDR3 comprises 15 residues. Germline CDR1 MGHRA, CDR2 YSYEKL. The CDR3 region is CASSQDRQIFYEQYF. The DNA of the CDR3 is TGCGCCAGCAGCCAAGATAGACAGATCTTCTACGAGCAGTACTTC.

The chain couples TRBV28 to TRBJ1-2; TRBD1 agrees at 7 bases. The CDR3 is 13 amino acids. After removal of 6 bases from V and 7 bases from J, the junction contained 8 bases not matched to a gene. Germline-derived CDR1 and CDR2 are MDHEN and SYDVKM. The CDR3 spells CASRTTGSGGYTF. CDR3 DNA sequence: TGTGCCAGCAGAACGACAGGGTCGGGTGGCTACACCTTC.

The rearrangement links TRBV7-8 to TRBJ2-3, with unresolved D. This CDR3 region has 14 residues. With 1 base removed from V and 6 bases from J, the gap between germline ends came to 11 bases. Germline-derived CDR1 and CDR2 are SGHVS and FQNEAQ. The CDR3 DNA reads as TGTGCCAGCAGCTTAGGTCGACTCCCGGATACGCAGTATTTT. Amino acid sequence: CASSLGRLPDTQYF.

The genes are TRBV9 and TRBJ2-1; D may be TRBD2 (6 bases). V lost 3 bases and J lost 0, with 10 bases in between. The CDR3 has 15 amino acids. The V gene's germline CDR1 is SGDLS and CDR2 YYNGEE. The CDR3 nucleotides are TGTGCCAGCAGCGCTCGGGGGAGCTCCTACAATGAGCAGTTCTTC. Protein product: CASSARGSSYNEQFF.

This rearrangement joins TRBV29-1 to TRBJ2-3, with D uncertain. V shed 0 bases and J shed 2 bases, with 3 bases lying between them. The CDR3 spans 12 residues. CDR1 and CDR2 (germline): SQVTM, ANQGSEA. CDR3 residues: CSVEELTDTQYF. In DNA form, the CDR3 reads TGCAGCGTTGAAGAACTCACAGATACGCAGTATTTT.

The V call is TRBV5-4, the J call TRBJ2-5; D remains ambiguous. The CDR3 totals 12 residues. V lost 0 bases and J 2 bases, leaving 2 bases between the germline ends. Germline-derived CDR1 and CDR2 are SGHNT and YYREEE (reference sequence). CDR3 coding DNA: TGTGCCAGCAGCTTGGTACAAGAGACCCAGTACTTC. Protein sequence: CASSLVQETQYF.

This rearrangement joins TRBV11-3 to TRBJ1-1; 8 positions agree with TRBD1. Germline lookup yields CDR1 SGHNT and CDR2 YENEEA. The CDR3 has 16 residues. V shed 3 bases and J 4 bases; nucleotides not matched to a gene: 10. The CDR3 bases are TGTGCCAGCAGCTTCGGGACAGGTCAGTTGGGCACTGAAGCTTTCTTT. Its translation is CASSFGTGQLGTEAFF.

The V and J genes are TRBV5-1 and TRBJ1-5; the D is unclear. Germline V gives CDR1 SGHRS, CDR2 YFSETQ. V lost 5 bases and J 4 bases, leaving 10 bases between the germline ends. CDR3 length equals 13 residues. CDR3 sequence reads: CASREGPNQPQHF. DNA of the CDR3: TGCGCCAGCAGGGAGGGCCCTAATCAGCCCCAGCATTTT.

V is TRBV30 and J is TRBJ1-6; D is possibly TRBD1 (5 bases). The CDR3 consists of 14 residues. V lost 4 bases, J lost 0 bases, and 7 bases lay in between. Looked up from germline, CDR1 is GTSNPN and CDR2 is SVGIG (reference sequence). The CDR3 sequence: CAWKQGSYNSPLHF. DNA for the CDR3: TGTGCCTGGAAGCAGGGCTCCTATAATTCACCCCTCCACTTT.

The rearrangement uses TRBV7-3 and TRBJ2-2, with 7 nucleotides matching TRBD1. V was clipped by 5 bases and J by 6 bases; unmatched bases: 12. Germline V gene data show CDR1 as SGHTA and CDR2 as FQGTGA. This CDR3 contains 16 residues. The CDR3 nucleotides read TGTGCCAGCAGCCAACAGGGGCCGAGAGTGGCCGGGGAGCTGTTTTTT. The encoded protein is CASSQQGPRVAGELFF.

CDR3 bases: TGCAGCGTTGAAGATGTGGCGGGAGGCTCATGGGGTGAGCAGTTCTTC. Its translation is CSVEDVAGGSWGEQFF. The chain combines TRBV29-1 with TRBJ2-1; 8 bases are a match to TRBD2. CDR1 and CDR2 from the germline V gene are SQVTM and ANQGSEA. This CDR3 has 16 amino acids. Trimming cost V 0 bases and J 9 bases; bases outside gene matches: 13.

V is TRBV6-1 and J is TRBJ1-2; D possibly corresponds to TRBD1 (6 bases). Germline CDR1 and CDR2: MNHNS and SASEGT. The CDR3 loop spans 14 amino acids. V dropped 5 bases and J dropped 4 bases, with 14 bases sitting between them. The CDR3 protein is CASSLQGPRYGYTF. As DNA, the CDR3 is TGTGCCAGCAGTCTACAGGGACCCCGCTATGGCTACACCTTC.

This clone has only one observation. The chain's CDR3 is CASSLPTGGYGYTF. The CDR3 DNA sequence: TGTGCCAGCAGTTTACCCACAGGGGGCTATGGCTACACCTTC. The chain joins TRBV28 to TRBJ1-2; 8 bases line up with TRBD1. Germline CDR1 and CDR2: MDHEN and SYDVKM. V was pared by 2 bases and J by 4 bases, with 3 bases of the junction left unmatched. This CDR3 contains 14 residues.

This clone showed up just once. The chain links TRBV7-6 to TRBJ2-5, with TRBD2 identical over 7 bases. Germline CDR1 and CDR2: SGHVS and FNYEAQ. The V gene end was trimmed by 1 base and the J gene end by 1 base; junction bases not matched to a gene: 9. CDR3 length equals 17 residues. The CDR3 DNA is TGTGCCAGCAGCTTAGGTGCGGTGGGAGGGTTCCAAGAGACCCAGTACTTC. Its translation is CASSLGAVGGFQETQYF.

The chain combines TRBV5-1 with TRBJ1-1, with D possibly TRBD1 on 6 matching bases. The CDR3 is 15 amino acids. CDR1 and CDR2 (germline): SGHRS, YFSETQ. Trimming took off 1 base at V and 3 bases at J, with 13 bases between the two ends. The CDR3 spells CASSLLDSYYTEAFF. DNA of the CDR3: TGCGCCAGCAGCTTGTTGGACAGTTACTACACTGAAGCTTTCTTT. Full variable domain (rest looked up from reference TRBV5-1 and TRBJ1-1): KAGVTQTPRYLIKTRGQQVTLSCSPISGHRSVSWYQQTPGQGLQFLFEYFSETQRNKGNFPGRFSGRQFSNSRSEMNVSTLELGDSALYLCASSLLDSYYTEAFFGQGTRLTVV.

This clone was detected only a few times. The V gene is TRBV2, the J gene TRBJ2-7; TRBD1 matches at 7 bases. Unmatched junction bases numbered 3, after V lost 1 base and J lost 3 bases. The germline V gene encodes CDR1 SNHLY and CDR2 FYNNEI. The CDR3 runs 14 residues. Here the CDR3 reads CASSEGDRLYEQYF. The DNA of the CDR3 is TGTGCCAGCAGTGAAGGGGACAGACTCTACGAGCAGTACTTC.

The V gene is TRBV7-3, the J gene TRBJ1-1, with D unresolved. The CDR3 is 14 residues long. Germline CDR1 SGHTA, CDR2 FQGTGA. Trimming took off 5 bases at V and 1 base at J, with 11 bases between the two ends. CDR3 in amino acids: CASSAGSPNTEAFF. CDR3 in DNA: TGTGCCAGCAGCGCCGGGTCACCGAACACTGAAGCTTTCTTT.

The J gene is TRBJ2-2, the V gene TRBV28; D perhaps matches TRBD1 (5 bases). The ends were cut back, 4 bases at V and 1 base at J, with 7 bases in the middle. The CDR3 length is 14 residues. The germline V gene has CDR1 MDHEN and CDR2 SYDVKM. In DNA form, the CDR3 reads TGTGCCAGCAGTTGGGGCGGGAACACCGGGGAGCTGTTTTTT. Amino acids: CASSWGGNTGELFF.

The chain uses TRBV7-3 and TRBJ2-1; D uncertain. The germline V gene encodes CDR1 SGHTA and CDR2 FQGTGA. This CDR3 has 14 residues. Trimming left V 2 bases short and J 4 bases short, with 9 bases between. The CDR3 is CASSLDHLYNEQFF. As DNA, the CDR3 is TGTGCCAGCAGCTTAGATCACCTATACAATGAGCAGTTCTTC.

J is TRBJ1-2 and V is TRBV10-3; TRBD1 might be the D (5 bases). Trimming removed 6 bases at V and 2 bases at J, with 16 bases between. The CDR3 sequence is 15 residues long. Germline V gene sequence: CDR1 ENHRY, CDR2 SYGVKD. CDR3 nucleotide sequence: TGTGCCATCAGCACAGGATTCCCCGAAAACTATGGCTACACCTTC. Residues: CAISTGFPENYGYTF.

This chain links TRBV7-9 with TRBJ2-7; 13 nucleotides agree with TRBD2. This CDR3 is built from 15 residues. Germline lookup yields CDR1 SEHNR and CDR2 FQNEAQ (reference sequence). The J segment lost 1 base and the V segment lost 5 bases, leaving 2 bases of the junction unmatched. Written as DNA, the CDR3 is TGTGCCAGCAGCACGACTAGCGGGAGGTCCTACGAGCAGTACTTC. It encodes CASSTTSGRSYEQYF.

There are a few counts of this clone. CDR3 bases: TGTGCCAGTAGGGGCAGGGGGCACAATGAGCAGTTCTTC. Translating gives CASRGRGHNEQFF. V gene TRBV19 combines with J gene TRBJ2-1, with 8 nucleotides matching TRBD1. The germline gives CDR1 LNHDA, CDR2 SQIVND (reference sequence). V was pared by 6 bases and J by 5 bases, with 3 bases of the junction left unmatched. The CDR3 length is 13 residues. The full variable domain, with the rest looked up from reference TRBV19 and TRBJ2-1, is DGGITQSPKYLFRKEGQNVTLSCEQNLNHDAMYWYRQDPGQGLRLIYYSQIVNDFQKGDIAEGYSVSREKKESFPLTVTSAQKNPTAFYLCASRGRGHNEQFFGPGTRLTVL.

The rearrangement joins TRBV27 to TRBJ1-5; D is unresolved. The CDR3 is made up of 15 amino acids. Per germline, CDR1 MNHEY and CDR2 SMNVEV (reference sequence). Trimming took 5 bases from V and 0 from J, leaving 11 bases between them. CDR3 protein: CASSLKTDSNQPQHF. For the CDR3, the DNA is TGTGCCAGCAGTCTCAAGACTGATAGCAATCAGCCCCAGCATTTT.

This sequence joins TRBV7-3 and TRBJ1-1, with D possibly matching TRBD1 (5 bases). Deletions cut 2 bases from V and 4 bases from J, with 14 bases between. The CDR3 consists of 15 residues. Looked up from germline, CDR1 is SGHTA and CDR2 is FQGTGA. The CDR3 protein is CASSLVGGGSTEAFF. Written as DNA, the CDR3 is TGTGCCAGCAGCTTAGTCGGTGGGGGGAGCACTGAAGCTTTCTTT. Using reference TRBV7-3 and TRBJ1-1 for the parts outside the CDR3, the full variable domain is GAGVSQTPSNKVTEKGKYVELRCDPISGHTALYWYRQSLGQGPEFLIYFQGTGAADDSGLPNDRFFAVRPEGSVSTLKIQRTERGDSAVYLCASSLVGGGSTEAFFGQGTRLTVV.

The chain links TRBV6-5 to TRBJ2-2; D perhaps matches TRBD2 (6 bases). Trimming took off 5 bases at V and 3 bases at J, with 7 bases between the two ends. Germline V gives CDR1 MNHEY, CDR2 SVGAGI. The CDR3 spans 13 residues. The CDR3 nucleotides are TGTGCCAGCAGTACTAGCTACACCGGGGAGCTGTTTTTT. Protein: CASSTSYTGELFF.

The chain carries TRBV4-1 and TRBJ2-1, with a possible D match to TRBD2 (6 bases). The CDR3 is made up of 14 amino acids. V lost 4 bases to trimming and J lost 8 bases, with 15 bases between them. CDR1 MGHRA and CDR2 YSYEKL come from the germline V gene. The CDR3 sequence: CASSPDPGRHEQFF. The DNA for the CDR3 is TGCGCCAGCAGCCCAGACCCTGGGAGGCATGAGCAGTTCTTC.

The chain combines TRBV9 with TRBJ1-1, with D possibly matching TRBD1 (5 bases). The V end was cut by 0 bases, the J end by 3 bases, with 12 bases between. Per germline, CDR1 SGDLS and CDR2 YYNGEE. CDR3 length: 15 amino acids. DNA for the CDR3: TGTGCCAGCAGCGTAGCTGGGGGAGGCTACACTGAAGCTTTCTTT. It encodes CASSVAGGGYTEAFF.

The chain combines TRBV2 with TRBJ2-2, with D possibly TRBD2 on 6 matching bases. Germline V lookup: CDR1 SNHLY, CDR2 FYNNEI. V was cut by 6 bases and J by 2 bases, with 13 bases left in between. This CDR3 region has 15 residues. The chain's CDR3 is CASRMGDLNTGELFF. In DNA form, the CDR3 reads TGTGCCAGCAGGATGGGGGACTTAAACACCGGGGAGCTGTTTTTT.

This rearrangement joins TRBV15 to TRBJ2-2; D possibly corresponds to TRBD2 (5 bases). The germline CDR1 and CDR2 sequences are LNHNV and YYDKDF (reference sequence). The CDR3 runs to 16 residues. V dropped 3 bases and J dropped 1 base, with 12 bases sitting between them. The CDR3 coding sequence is TGTGCCACCAGCAGGGAGGACGGTCAGAACACCGGGGAGCTGTTTTTT. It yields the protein CATSREDGQNTGELFF.

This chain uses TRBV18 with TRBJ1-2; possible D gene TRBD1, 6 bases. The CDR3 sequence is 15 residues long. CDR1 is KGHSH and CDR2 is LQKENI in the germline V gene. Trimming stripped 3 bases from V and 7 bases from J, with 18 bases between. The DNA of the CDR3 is TGTGCCAGCTCACCTTTACAGGGTGAGCCTAGTGGCTACACCTTC. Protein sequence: CASSPLQGEPSGYTF.

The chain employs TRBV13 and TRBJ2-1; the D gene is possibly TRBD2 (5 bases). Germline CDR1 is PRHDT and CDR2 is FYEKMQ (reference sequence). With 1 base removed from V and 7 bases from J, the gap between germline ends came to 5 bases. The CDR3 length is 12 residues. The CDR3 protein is CASSLERNEQFF. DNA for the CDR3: TGTGCCAGCAGCTTAGAGCGGAATGAGCAGTTCTTC.